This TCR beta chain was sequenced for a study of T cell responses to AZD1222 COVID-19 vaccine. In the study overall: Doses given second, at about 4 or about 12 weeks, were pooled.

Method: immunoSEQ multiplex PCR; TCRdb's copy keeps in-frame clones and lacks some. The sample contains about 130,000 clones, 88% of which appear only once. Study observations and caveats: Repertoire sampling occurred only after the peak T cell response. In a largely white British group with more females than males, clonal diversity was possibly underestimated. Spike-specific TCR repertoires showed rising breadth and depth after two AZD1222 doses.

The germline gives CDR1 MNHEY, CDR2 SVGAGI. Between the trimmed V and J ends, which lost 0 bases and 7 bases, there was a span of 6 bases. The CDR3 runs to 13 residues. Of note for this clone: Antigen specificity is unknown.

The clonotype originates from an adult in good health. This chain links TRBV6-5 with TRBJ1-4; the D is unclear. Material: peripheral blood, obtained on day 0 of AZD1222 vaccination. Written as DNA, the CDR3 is TGTGCCAGCAGTTACTCGAGCGGTGAAAAACTGTTTTTT. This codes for CASSYSSGEKLFF.